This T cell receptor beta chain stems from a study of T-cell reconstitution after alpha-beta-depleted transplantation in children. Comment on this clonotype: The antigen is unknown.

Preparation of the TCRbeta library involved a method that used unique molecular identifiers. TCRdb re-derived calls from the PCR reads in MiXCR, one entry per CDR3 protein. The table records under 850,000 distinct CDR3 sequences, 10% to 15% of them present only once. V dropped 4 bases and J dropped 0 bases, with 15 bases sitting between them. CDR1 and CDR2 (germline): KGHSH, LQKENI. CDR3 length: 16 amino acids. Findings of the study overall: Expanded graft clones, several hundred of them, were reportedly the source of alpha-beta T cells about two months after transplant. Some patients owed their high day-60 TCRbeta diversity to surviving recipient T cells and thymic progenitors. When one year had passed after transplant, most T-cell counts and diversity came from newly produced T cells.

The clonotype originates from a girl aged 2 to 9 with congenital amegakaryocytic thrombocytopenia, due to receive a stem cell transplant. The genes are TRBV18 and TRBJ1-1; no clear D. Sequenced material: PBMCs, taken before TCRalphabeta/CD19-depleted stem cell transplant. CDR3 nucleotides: TGTGCCAGCTCACTTAACCCCACCGGGGTGAACACTGAAGCTTTCTTT. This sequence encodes CASSLNPTGVNTEAFF.